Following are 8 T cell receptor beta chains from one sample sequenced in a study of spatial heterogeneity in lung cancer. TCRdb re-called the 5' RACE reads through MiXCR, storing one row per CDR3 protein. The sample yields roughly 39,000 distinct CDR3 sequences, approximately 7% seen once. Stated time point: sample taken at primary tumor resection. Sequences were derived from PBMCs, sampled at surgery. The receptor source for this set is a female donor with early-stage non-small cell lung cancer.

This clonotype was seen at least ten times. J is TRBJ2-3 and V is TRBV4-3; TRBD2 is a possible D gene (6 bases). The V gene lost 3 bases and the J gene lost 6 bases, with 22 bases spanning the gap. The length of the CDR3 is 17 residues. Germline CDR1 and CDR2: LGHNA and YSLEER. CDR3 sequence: CASSHPRGGVSMDTQYF. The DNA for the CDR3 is TGCGCCAGCAGCCATCCCCGGGGCGGGGTTTCAATGGATACGCAGTATTTT.

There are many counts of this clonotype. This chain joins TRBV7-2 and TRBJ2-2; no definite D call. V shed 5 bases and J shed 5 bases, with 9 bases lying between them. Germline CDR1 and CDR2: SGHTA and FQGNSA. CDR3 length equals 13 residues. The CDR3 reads CASSPSWTGELFF. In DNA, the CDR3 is TGTGCCAGCAGCCCCAGTTGGACCGGGGAGCTGTTTTTT.

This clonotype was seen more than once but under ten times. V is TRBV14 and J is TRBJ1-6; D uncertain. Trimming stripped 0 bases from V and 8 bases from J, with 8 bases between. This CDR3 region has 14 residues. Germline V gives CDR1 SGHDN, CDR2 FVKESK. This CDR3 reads CASSQDSWYSPLHF. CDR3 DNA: TGTGCCAGCAGCCAAGATTCATGGTATTCACCCCTCCACTTT.

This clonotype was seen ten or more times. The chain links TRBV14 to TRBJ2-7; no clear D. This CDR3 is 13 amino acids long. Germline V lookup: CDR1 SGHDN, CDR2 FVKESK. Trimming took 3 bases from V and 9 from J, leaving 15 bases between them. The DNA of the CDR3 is TGTGCCAGCAGCCATTCAGCCTTCCAAGGGCAGTACTTC. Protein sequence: CASSHSAFQGQYF.

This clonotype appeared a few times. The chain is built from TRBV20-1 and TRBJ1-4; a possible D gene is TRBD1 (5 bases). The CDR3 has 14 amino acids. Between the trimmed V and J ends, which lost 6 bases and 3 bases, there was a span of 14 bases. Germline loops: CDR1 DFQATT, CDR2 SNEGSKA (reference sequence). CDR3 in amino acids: CSAPKGPANEKLFF. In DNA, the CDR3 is TGCAGTGCCCCCAAGGGGCCTGCTAATGAAAAACTGTTTTTT.

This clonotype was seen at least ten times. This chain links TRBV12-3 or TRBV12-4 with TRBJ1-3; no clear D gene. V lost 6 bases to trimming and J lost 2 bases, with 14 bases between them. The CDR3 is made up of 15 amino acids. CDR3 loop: CASRPTWPTGNTIYF. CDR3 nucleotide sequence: TGTGCCAGCAGGCCGACTTGGCCCACTGGAAACACCATATATTTT.

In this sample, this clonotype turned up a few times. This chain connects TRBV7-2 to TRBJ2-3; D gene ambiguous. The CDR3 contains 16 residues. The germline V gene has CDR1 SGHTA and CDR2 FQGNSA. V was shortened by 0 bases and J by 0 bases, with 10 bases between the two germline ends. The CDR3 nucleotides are TGTGCCAGCAGCTTAGCAGGGTTCCTTAGCACAGATACGCAGTATTTT. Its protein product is CASSLAGFLSTDTQYF.

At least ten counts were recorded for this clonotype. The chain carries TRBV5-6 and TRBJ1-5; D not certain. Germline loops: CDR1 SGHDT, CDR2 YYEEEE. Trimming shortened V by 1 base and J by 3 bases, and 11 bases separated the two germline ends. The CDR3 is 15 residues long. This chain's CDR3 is CASSLSGPHNQPQHF. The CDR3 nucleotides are TGTGCCAGCAGCTTGTCCGGGCCCCACAATCAGCCCCAGCATTTT.